These 12 T cell receptor beta chains originate from one sample sequenced in a study of blood T cell repertoires in COVID-19. Clones were read by immunoSEQ multiplex PCR, and TCRdb kept only the in-frame ones, dropping some. This table holds 200,000 or so clones, about 79% found once. The specimen sequenced was PBMCs or T cells enriched from blood (not recorded which). Source of these receptors: a woman in her thirties or forties with acute COVID-19.

The count of this clone is one. This sequence joins TRBV7-9 and TRBJ2-3, with 7 bases lining up with TRBD2. Losses at the gene ends were 2 bases for V and 2 bases for J; bases not matched to a gene: 10. CDR1 SEHNR and CDR2 FQNEAQ come from the germline V gene (reference sequence). This CDR3 contains 17 residues. The CDR3 loop is CASSLPLVAGFTDTQYF. In nucleotides, the CDR3 is TGTGCCAGCAGCTTACCCCTCGTAGCGGGTTTCACAGATACGCAGTATTTT.

This chain uses TRBV2 with TRBJ2-1; TRBD2 matches at 7 bases. This CDR3 spans 14 amino acids. The V segment lost 7 bases and the J segment 6 bases; nucleotides outside the gene matches: 9. The germline V gene encodes CDR1 SNHLY and CDR2 FYNNEI. The CDR3 loop reads CASTDSGNLNEQFF. The CDR3 bases are TGTGCCAGCACCGACAGCGGGAACCTCAATGAGCAGTTCTTC.

A word on this clone: Other DNA sequences of this sample code for an identical CDR3. The genes are TRBV5-1 and TRBJ1-2; D perhaps matches TRBD1 (6 bases). The CDR3 has 15 residues. The V end lost 0 bases, the J end lost 0 bases, and 9 bases lay between the germline ends. Germline V gene sequence: CDR1 SGHRS, CDR2 YFSETQ. The DNA of the CDR3 is TGCGCCAGCAGCTTGGCCGCAGGGGCTAACTATGGCTACACCTTC. It encodes CASSLAAGANYGYTF.

In its sample, this clone was seen once. The chain links TRBV4-3 to TRBJ2-1; 8 bases are shared with TRBD2. Germline-derived CDR1 and CDR2 are LGHNA and YSLEER. The CDR3 contains 17 residues. The V segment lost 1 base and the J segment 1 base; nucleotides outside the gene matches: 6. The CDR3 reads CASSQAWRGESYNEQFF. CDR3 DNA sequence: TGCGCCAGCAGCCAAGCTTGGCGGGGGGAGTCCTACAATGAGCAGTTCTTC.

The V gene is TRBV21-1, the J gene TRBJ1-2; the table's D call, TRBD1, has no DNA check behind it. TRBV21-1 is noted as a pseudogene. This CDR3 has 16 residues. The chain's CDR3 is CASSAGTGGPVDGYTF. The CDR3 region has the DNA TGTGCCAGCAGCGCCGGGACAGGGGGCCCGGTCGATGGCTACACCTTC.

The J gene is TRBJ2-5, the V gene TRBV5-8; 7 bases fit TRBD2. CDR1 SGHTS and CDR2 YDEGEE come from the germline V gene. The CDR3 has 15 residues. The trim removed 0 bases at V and 5 bases at J, leaving 7 bases unmatched. The CDR3 here is CASSLAGGNRETQYF. In nucleotides, the CDR3 is TGTGCCAGCAGCTTGGCCGGGGGGAATCGCGAGACCCAGTACTTC. Drawing the rest from reference TRBV5-8 and TRBJ2-5, the complete variable domain is EAGVTQSPTHLIKTRGQQATLRCSPISGHTSVYWYQQALGLGLQFLLWYDEGEERNRGNFPPRFSGRQFPNYSSELNVNALELEDSALYLCASSLAGGNRETQYFGPGTRLLVL.

V gene TRBV5-1 combines with J gene TRBJ1-5; D may be TRBD1 (5 bases). The ends were cut back, 1 base at V and 3 bases at J, with 11 bases in the middle. Germline loops: CDR1 SGHRS, CDR2 YFSETQ. This CDR3 is 15 amino acids long. CDR3 coding DNA: TGCGCCAGCAGCTTGCAGGGAAGGATCAATCAGCCCCAGCATTTT. Amino acids: CASSLQGRINQPQHF.

The J gene is TRBJ1-5, the V gene TRBV6-5, with 7 bases that match TRBD1. The V segment lost 6 bases and the J segment 4 bases; nucleotides outside the gene matches: 6. CDR1 and CDR2 from the germline V gene are MNHEY and SVGAGI. This CDR3 has 14 amino acids. The CDR3 nucleotides read TGTGCCAGCAGCTTCCCCAGGGGGAATCAGCCCCAGCATTTT. Its protein product is CASSFPRGNQPQHF.

This clone was found once. The J gene is TRBJ1-2, the V gene TRBV7-6, with a weak D call TRBD1 (5 bases). The CDR3 is made up of 14 amino acids. The germline gives CDR1 SGHVS, CDR2 FNYEAQ. The V end lost 1 base, the J end lost 3 bases, and 9 bases lay between the germline ends. CDR3 amino acids: CASSLGSGDYGYTF. In DNA, the CDR3 is TGTGCCAGCAGCTTAGGATCGGGGGACTATGGCTACACCTTC.

The chain uses TRBV2 and TRBJ2-7; TRBD1 matches 8 bases. CDR3 size: 15 residues. V shed 4 bases, J shed 7 bases, and the junction held 12 bases outside the gene matches. CDR1 and CDR2 from the germline V gene are SNHLY and FYNNEI. Here the CDR3 DNA reads TGTGCCAGCAGTGCATCTCGGGGACAGGTTGGGGAGCAGTACTTC. Its protein is CASSASRGQVGEQYF.

The chain carries TRBV19 and TRBJ2-1; 7 bases align to TRBD2. V dropped 7 bases and J dropped 4; count of bases not matched to a gene: 4. Germline V gene sequence: CDR1 LNHDA, CDR2 SQIVND (reference sequence). This CDR3 has 13 amino acids. The DNA of the CDR3 is TGTGCCAGTACTAATAGCGGGTACAATGAGCAGTTCTTC. As protein: CASTNSGYNEQFF.

J is TRBJ2-1 and V is TRBV20-1; D unclear. Germline values: CDR1 DFQATT, CDR2 SNEGSKA (reference sequence). V dropped 3 bases and J dropped 4 bases, with 4 bases sitting between them. This CDR3 is 11 amino acids long. CDR3: CSARSYNEQFF. CDR3 nucleotide sequence: TGCAGTGCTAGGAGTTACAATGAGCAGTTCTTC.